The present TCR beta chain was sequenced within a study of vaccination and CD4 T cells after COVID-19. In regard to this clonotype: What it recognizes is unknown.

Treatment noted: approximately nine-day PBMC culture with coronavirus spike peptide pools or control peptides (ViraFEST assay). Expansion of antigen-specific T cells with peptide pools by ViraFEST preceded sequencing of TCRs. Researchers reported culturing over 1.5 million PBMCs per well with 8 to 10 IU/ml IL-2 and approximately 9.4 ug/ml peptide pools. Cultured CD4+ T cells had their DNA profiled by the Oncomine TCR Beta short-read assay. Genomic DNA was extracted from cultured CD4+ T cells. TCRdb re-derived calls from the PCR reads in MiXCR, one entry per CDR3 protein. Of 25,000 to 30,000 distinct CDR3 sequences in the sample, around 50% were seen once. The CDR3 sequence is 11 residues long. Trimming shortened V by 0 bases and J by 14 bases, and 7 bases separated the two germline ends. Germline V gene data show CDR1 as SGHAT and CDR2 as FQNNGV.

The chain uses TRBV11-2 and TRBJ1-4, with D uncertain. Sequencing was performed on CD4+ T cells from blood, cultured in vitro, taken before SARS-CoV-2 vaccination. This clonotype was sampled from a human donor who received a COVID-19 vaccine. CDR3 in amino acids: CASSLDRRLFF. DNA for the CDR3: TGTGCCAGCAGCTTAGATCGGAGGCTGTTTTTT.